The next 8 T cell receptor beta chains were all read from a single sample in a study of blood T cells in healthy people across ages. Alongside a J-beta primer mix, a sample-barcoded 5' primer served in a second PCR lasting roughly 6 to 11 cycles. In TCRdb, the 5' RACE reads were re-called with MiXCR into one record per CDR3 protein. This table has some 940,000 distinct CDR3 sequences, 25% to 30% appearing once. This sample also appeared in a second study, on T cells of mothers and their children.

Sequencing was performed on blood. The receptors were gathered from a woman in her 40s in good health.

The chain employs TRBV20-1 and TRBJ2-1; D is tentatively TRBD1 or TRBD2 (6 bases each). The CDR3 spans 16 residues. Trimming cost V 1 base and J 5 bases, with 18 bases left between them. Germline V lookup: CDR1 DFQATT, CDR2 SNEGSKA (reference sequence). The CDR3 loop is CSARVDGGPWDNEQFF. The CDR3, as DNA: TGCAGTGCTAGAGTGGACGGGGGCCCTTGGGACAATGAGCAGTTCTTC.

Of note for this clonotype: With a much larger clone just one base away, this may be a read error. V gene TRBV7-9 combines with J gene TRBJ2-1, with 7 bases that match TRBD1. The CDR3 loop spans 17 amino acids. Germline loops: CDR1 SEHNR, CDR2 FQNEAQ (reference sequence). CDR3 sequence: CASSPPRQGNSYNKQFF. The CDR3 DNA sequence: TGTGCCAGCAGCCCGCCCCGACAGGGAAACTCCTACAATAAGCAGTTCTTC.

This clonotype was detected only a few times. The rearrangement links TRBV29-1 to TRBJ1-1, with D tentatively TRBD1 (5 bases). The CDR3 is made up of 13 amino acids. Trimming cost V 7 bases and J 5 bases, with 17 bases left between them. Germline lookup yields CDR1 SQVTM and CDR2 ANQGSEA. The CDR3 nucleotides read TGCAGCGCCGTCAAATTTGGGACGACTGAAGCTTTCTTT. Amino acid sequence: CSAVKFGTTEAFF. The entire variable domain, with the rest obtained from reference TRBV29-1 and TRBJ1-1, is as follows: SAVISQKPSRDICQRGTSLTIQCQVDSQVTMMFWYRQQPGQSLTLIATANQGSEATYESGFVIDKFPISRPNLTFSTLTVSNMSPEDSSIYLCSAVKFGTTEAFFGQGTRLTVV.

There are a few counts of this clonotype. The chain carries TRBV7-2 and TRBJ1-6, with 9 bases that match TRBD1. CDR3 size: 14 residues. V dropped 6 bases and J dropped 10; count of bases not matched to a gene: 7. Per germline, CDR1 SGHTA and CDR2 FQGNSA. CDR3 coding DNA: TGTGCCAGCAGGGGGGGGACAGGGAGGTCACCCCTCCACTTT. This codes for CASRGGTGRSPLHF.

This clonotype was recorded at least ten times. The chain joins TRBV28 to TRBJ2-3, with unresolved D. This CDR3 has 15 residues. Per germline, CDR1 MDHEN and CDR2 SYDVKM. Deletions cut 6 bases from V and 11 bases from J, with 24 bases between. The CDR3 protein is CASSTQVLAQIKQYF. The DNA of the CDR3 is TGTGCCAGCAGCACGCAGGTACTCGCACAGATCAAGCAGTATTTT.

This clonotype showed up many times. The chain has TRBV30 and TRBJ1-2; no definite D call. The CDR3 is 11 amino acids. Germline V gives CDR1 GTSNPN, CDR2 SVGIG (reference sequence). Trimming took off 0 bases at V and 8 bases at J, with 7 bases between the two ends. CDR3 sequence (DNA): TGTGCCTGGAGTGTGGTGAGCGGCTACACCTTC. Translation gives CAWSVVSGYTF. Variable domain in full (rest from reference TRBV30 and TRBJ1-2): SQTIHQWPATLVQPVGSPLSLECTVEGTSNPNLYWYRQAAGRGLQLLFYSVGIGQISSEVPQNLSASRPQDRQFILSSKKLLLSDSGFYLCAWSVVSGYTFGSGTRLTVV.

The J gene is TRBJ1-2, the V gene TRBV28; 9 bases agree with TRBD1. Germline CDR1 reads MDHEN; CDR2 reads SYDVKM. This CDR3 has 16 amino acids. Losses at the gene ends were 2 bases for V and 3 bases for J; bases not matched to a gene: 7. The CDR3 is CASSLGGTGLDYGYTF. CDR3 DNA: TGTGCCAGCAGTTTAGGGGGGACAGGGCTCGACTATGGCTACACCTTC.

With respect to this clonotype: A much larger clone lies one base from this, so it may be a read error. Written as DNA, the CDR3 is TGTGCCAGCAGTTACAGGACTAGCTTCTCCGATGAGCAGTTCTTC. Translating it yields CASSYRTSFSDEQFF. V gene TRBV6-6 combines with J gene TRBJ2-1; TRBD2 agrees at 8 bases. Losses at the gene ends were 2 bases for V and 8 bases for J; bases not matched to a gene: 8. This CDR3 spans 15 amino acids. The germline CDR1 and CDR2 sequences are MNHNY and SVGAGI (reference sequence).